The 27 T cell receptor beta chains below come from one sample, sequenced in a study of radiation and T cells in renal cell carcinoma. Profiled with immunoSEQ multiplex PCR; TCRdb holds only in-frame clones, not every one. The profile shows 20,000 to 30,000 clones, roughly 64% of them singletons. Treatment indicated: treatment-naive control, cytoreductive nephrectomy. The material sequenced was tumor tissue, taken from a patient whose treatment was nephrectomy without radiotherapy. These receptors all stem from a middle-aged man with renal cell carcinoma.

This clone has just one count. The CDR3 sequence is CASSFGRNEQFF. CDR3 coding DNA: TGTGCCAGCAGCTTCGGAAGAAATGAGCAGTTCTTC. The chain uses TRBV7-9 and TRBJ2-1; D is ambiguous. Germline V CDR1 and CDR2: SEHNR, FQNEAQ (reference sequence). Trimming pared 3 bases from V and 7 bases from J, leaving 7 bases between. This CDR3 has 12 amino acids.

CDR3 DNA sequence: TGTGCCAGCAGCCGTCCAGGTCCCCAGAGCTCCTACAATGAGCAGTTCTTC. Protein product: CASSRPGPQSSYNEQFF. The chain recombines TRBV4-2 with TRBJ2-1, with no clear D. The CDR3 runs 17 residues. The V gene lost 4 bases and the J gene lost 0 bases, with 16 bases spanning the gap. Germline V gives CDR1 LGHNA, CDR2 YNFKEQ.

The chain carries TRBV27 and TRBJ2-5; no firm D call. In germline, CDR1 is MNHEY, CDR2 SMNVEV (reference sequence). This CDR3 is 15 amino acids long. Trimming pared 2 bases from V and 4 bases from J, leaving 14 bases between. The CDR3 region is CASSLVGPFGETQYF. The CDR3 DNA follows: TGTGCCAGCAGTTTAGTAGGGCCTTTTGGAGAGACCCAGTACTTC.

This clone was seen only a few times. J is TRBJ1-5 and V is TRBV5-1; 10 bases fit TRBD1. Germline V gene lookup returns CDR1 SGHRS and CDR2 YFSETQ. This CDR3 has 14 residues. V was pared by 4 bases and J by 5 bases, with 3 bases of the junction left unmatched. The CDR3 is CASSDGTGDQPQHF. In DNA form, the CDR3 reads TGCGCCAGCAGCGACGGGACAGGGGATCAGCCCCAGCATTTT.

The chain has TRBV25-1 and TRBJ2-5, with D tentatively TRBD2 (6 bases). Between the trimmed V and J ends, which lost 5 bases and 5 bases, there was a span of 15 bases. The CDR3 runs 14 residues. Germline lookup yields CDR1 MGHDK and CDR2 SYGVNS. CDR3 sequence (DNA): TGTGCCAGCAGTAGATTGCGGGACGGTGAGACCCAGTACTTC. It codes for CASSRLRDGETQYF.

V is TRBV19 and J is TRBJ1-2, with D perhaps TRBD1 (5 bases). CDR3 length: 14 amino acids. V was cut by 1 base and J by 5 bases, with 11 bases left in between. Germline V gives CDR1 LNHDA, CDR2 SQIVND (reference sequence). In DNA form, the CDR3 reads TGTGCCAGTAGTATAGTTCCGACAGCTTATGGCTACACCTTC. Its translation: CASSIVPTAYGYTF.

The chain joins TRBV7-9 to TRBJ2-2; D may match TRBD1 or TRBD2 (5 bases each). V was clipped by 5 bases and J by 2 bases, with 18 bases between them. The germline V gene encodes CDR1 SEHNR and CDR2 FQNEAQ (reference sequence). The CDR3 length is 17 residues. Here the CDR3 reads CASSKRDAELNTGELFF. DNA of the CDR3: TGTGCCAGCAGCAAACGGGACGCGGAATTAAACACCGGGGAGCTGTTTTTT.

The chain uses TRBV2 and TRBJ2-7; 8 bases fit TRBD1. The CDR3 spans 14 residues. Trimming at V came to 8 bases and at J to 0 bases, leaving 6 bases not matched to a gene. Per germline, CDR1 SNHLY and CDR2 FYNNEI. CDR3 residues: CASDPDRDSYEQYF. DNA for the CDR3: TGTGCCAGCGATCCGGACAGGGACTCCTACGAGCAGTACTTC.

The V and J genes are TRBV18 and TRBJ1-1; D unresolved. Germline V lookup: CDR1 KGHSH, CDR2 LQKENI. V shed 3 bases and J shed 1 base, with 6 bases lying between them. The length of the CDR3 is 13 residues. The CDR3, as DNA: TGTGCCAGCTCACCCACACAGAACACTGAAGCTTTCTTT. It encodes CASSPTQNTEAFF.

This CDR3 is CATSRTGPNQPQHF. The DNA of the CDR3 is TGTGCCACCAGCAGGACAGGGCCTAATCAGCCCCAGCATTTT. This chain connects TRBV15 to TRBJ1-5; 7 nucleotides match TRBD1. CDR3 length equals 14 residues. CDR1 LNHNV and CDR2 YYDKDF come from the germline V gene (reference sequence). The J segment lost 4 bases and the V segment lost 3 bases, leaving 3 bases of the junction unmatched.

This clone was observed a handful of times. The chain couples TRBV5-1 to TRBJ1-2; TRBD1 matches 8 bases. J was trimmed by 3 bases and V by 5 bases; bases with no gene match: 9. From germline, CDR1 is SGHRS and CDR2 YFSETQ. CDR3 length: 15 residues. CDR3 DNA sequence: TGCGCCAGCAGGGAGCGGACAGGGTCCCACTATGGCTACACCTTC. Its protein is CASRERTGSHYGYTF.

In DNA, the CDR3 is TGTGCCGCCCGGGACAAGTTGTTCTATGGCTACACCTTC. This translates into CAARDKLFYGYTF. V usage is TRBV19 and J usage is TRBJ1-2; possibly TRBD1 for D (6 bases). Per the germline V gene, CDR1 is LNHDA and CDR2 is SQIVND (reference sequence). V was shortened by 11 bases and J by 4 bases, with 17 bases between the two germline ends. There are 13 residues in the CDR3.

The rearrangement joins TRBV5-6 to TRBJ2-6; D may correspond to TRBD1 or TRBD2 (5 bases each). V lost 1 base and J lost 3, with 11 bases in between. CDR3 length equals 16 residues. The germline V gene has CDR1 SGHDT and CDR2 YYEEEE. The CDR3 DNA is TGTGCCAGCAGCTTGATTGGGGGTGGTGGGGCCAACGTCCTGACTTTC. The encoded protein is CASSLIGGGGANVLTF.

The rearrangement links TRBV28 to TRBJ2-7; TRBD1 matches at 8 bases. The V and J ends lost 5 bases and 4 bases, in that order; junction bases with no gene match: 10. The CDR3 is 15 residues long. Germline V gene sequence: CDR1 MDHEN, CDR2 SYDVKM. CDR3 nucleotide sequence: TGTGCCAGCAGTCCTGGACAGGGTTATAGATACGAGCAGTACTTC. Amino acid sequence: CASSPGQGYRYEQYF. The complete variable domain, with remaining parts taken from reference TRBV28 and TRBJ2-7, reads DVKVTQSSRYLVKRTGEKVFLECVQDMDHENMFWYRQDPGLGLRLIYFSYDVKMKEKGDIPEGYSVSREKKERFSLILESASTNQTSMYLCASSPGQGYRYEQYFGPGTRLTVT.

The chain employs TRBV29-1 and TRBJ2-7; TRBD1 is a possible D gene (6 bases). Deletions cut 6 bases from V and 2 bases from J, with 20 bases between. Germline values: CDR1 SQVTM, CDR2 ANQGSEA. The length of the CDR3 is 15 residues. CDR3 region: CSVKSGTPLPYEQYF. The CDR3 DNA follows: TGCAGCGTCAAGTCCGGGACACCTTTGCCCTACGAGCAGTACTTC.

The chain links TRBV14 to TRBJ1-2, with TRBD1 matching over 10 bases. The CDR3 totals 18 residues. V lost 2 bases, J lost 1 base, and 10 bases stayed unmatched. Germline-derived CDR1 and CDR2 are SGHDN and FVKESK. The CDR3 sequence: CASSQRGQGPGINYGYTF. CDR3 nucleotide sequence: TGTGCCAGCAGCCAAAGGGGACAGGGGCCGGGGATTAACTATGGCTACACCTTC.

The V call is TRBV7-9, the J call TRBJ2-1, with 9 bases identical to TRBD2. Germline trimming cut 5 bases from V and 3 bases from J; bases unmatched to any gene: 8. The CDR3 is made up of 16 amino acids. The germline V gene encodes CDR1 SEHNR and CDR2 FQNEAQ (reference sequence). The CDR3 loop is CASSTISGSVYNEQFF. DNA for the CDR3: TGTGCCAGCAGCACTATTAGCGGGAGCGTCTACAATGAGCAGTTCTTC.

The chain couples TRBV19 to TRBJ2-7, with TRBD1 matching over 8 bases. Trimming removed 1 base from V and 1 base from J; junction bases left unmatched: 3. Germline CDR1 LNHDA, CDR2 SQIVND (reference sequence). This CDR3 contains 15 residues. The chain's CDR3 is CASSIGTGSSYEQYV. The CDR3 bases are TGTGCCAGTAGTATAGGGACAGGGAGTTCCTACGAGCAGTACGTC.

This clone showed up just once. The gene calls are TRBV2 and TRBJ2-6; D is undetermined. CDR1 is SNHLY, CDR2 FYNNEI, per germline. The CDR3 is 14 amino acids. Between the trimmed V and J ends, which lost 4 bases and 2 bases, there was a span of 6 bases. The CDR3 DNA is TGTGCCAGCAGTGTGGCAGCTGGGGCCAACGTCCTGACTTTC. As protein: CASSVAAGANVLTF.

This clone was seen a handful of times. The V gene is TRBV5-1, the J gene TRBJ2-1, with a possible D match to TRBD1 (5 bases). The CDR3 has 13 amino acids. Trimming left V 0 bases short and J 6 bases short, with 7 bases between. From germline, CDR1 is SGHRS and CDR2 YFSETQ. CDR3 loop: CASSLGQSNEQFF. CDR3 DNA: TGCGCCAGCAGCTTGGGACAGAGCAATGAGCAGTTCTTC.

The gene calls are TRBV15 and TRBJ2-3, with 12 bases lining up with TRBD2. The CDR3 is made up of 15 amino acids. V lost 4 bases to trimming and J lost 2 bases; unmatched junction nucleotides: 1. Per germline, CDR1 LNHNV and CDR2 YYDKDF (reference sequence). CDR3 DNA: TGTGCCACCAGCACTAGCGGGGGGGCCACAGATACGCAGTATTTT. Its translation: CATSTSGGATDTQYF.

The chain employs TRBV6-1 and TRBJ1-2; D is possibly TRBD1 (5 bases). CDR1 is MNHNS and CDR2 is SASEGT in the germline V gene. The CDR3 loop spans 13 amino acids. Trimming cost V 7 bases and J 2 bases, with 11 bases left between them. CDR3 residues: CASTWGANYGYTF. The DNA for the CDR3 is TGTGCCAGCACGTGGGGCGCGAACTATGGCTACACCTTC.

This clone counts as medium-sized. V usage is TRBV29-1 and J usage is TRBJ2-2; 7 nucleotides line up with TRBD1. The CDR3 spans 16 residues. The V segment lost 4 bases and the J segment 7 bases; nucleotides outside the gene matches: 15. Germline V lookup: CDR1 SQVTM, CDR2 ANQGSEA. The DNA of the CDR3 is TGCAGCGTTGTCTTCGCCGGGACAGTCGATTACGGGGAGCTGTTTTTT. Amino acid sequence: CSVVFAGTVDYGELFF.

The gene calls are TRBV10-2 and TRBJ1-6; 9 positions match TRBD1. The ends lost 6 bases at V and 4 bases at J; junction bases unmatched: 7. Germline assignment: CDR1 WSHSY and CDR2 SAAADI. This CDR3 is built from 16 residues. The chain's CDR3 is CASSGDRAQYNSPLHF. CDR3 bases: TGCGCCAGCAGCGGGGACAGGGCCCAGTATAATTCACCCCTCCACTTT.

The rearrangement uses TRBV28 and TRBJ1-1, with 7 bases lining up with TRBD1. The germline V gene encodes CDR1 MDHEN and CDR2 SYDVKM. V lost 6 bases, J lost 5 bases, and 15 bases stayed unmatched. The CDR3 extends over 16 amino acids. The CDR3 sequence: CASSDLGQLIVTEAFF. The CDR3 coding sequence is TGTGCCAGCAGCGACCTGGGACAGCTAATCGTTACTGAAGCTTTCTTT. The entire variable domain, with the rest obtained from reference TRBV28 and TRBJ1-1, is as follows: DVKVTQSSRYLVKRTGEKVFLECVQDMDHENMFWYRQDPGLGLRLIYFSYDVKMKEKGDIPEGYSVSREKKERFSLILESASTNQTSMYLCASSDLGQLIVTEAFFGQGTRLTVV.

The chain combines TRBV6-1 with TRBJ1-1; D remains ambiguous. The germline gives CDR1 MNHNS, CDR2 SASEGT. With 7 bases removed from V and 2 bases from J, the gap between germline ends came to 11 bases. There are 13 residues in the CDR3. DNA for the CDR3: TGTGCCAGCACCAGAACAGAAAACACTGAAGCTTTCTTT. This sequence encodes CASTRTENTEAFF.

V gene TRBV5-1 combines with J gene TRBJ1-1; D is uncertain. V lost 4 bases, J lost 2 bases, and 12 bases lay in between. In germline, CDR1 is SGHRS, CDR2 YFSETQ. The CDR3 contains 14 residues. The CDR3 DNA is TGCGCCAGCAGCGATTCGACCCTAAACACTGAAGCTTTCTTT. Residues: CASSDSTLNTEAFF.